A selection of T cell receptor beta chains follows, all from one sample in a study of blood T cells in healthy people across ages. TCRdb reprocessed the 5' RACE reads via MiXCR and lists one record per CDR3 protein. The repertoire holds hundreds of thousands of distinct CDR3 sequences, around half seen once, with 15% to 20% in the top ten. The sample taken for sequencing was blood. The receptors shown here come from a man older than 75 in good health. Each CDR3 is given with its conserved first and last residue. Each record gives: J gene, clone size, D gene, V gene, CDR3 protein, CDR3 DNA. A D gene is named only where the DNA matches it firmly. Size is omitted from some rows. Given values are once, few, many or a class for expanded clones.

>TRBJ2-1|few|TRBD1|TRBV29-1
CSGQGLGEQFF
TGCAGCGGACAGGGTTTAGGTGAGCAGTTCTTC
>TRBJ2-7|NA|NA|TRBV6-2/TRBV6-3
CAGSYFGLPEQYF
TGTGCCGGCAGTTACTTCGGTTTGCCTGAGCAGTACTTC
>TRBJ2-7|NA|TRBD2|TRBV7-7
CASSFPSGGYEQYF
TGTGCCAGCAGCTTCCCTAGCGGGGGCTACGAGCAGTACTTC
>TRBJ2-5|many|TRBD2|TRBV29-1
CSVRRTSGSKETQYF
TGCAGCGTAAGAAGGACTAGCGGGAGTAAAGAGACCCAGTACTTC
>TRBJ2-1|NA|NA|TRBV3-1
CASSQVGLARNGQFF
TGTGCCAGCAGCCAAGTTGGTCTAGCGCGGAATGGGCAGTTCTTC
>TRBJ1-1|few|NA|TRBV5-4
CASSLEQGSHTEAFF
TGTGCCAGCAGCTTGGAACAGGGCTCCCACACTGAAGCTTTCTTT
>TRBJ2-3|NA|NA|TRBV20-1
CSASSARSSTDTQYF
TGCAGTGCTAGTTCGGCCAGATCTAGCACAGATACGCAGTATTTT
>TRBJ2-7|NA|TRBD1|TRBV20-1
CSVPGQGASEQYF
TGCAGTGTTCCGGGACAGGGGGCTTCCGAGCAGTACTTC
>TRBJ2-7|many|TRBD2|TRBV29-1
CSVDIPTSGSSYEQYF
TGCAGCGTTGATATTCCGACTAGCGGGAGTAGCTACGAGCAGTACTTC
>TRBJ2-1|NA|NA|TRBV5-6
CASSFASGNEQFF
TGTGCCAGCAGCTTTGCATCTGGGAATGAGCAGTTCTTC
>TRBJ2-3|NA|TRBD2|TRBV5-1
CASSREVSGTRSTDTQYF
TGCGCCAGCAGCAGAGAAGTAAGCGGGACGAGGAGCACAGATACGCAGTATTTT
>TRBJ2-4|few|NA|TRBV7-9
CASSLDNDPLSSAKNIQYF
TGTGCCAGCAGCTTAGATAACGACCCGCTAAGCTCAGCCAAAAACATTCAGTACTTC
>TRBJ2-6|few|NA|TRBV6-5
CASSYSIQSSGANVLTF
TGTGCCAGCAGTTACTCGATTCAGAGCTCTGGGGCCAACGTCCTGACTTTC
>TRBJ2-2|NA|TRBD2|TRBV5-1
CASSPGLAGNANTGELFF
TGCGCCAGCAGCCCAGGACTAGCGGGAAACGCGAACACCGGGGAGCTGTTTTTT
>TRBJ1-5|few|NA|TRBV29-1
CSVIDSRGGGNQPQHF
TGCAGCGTTATTGACAGCAGGGGTGGGGGCAATCAGCCCCAGCATTTT
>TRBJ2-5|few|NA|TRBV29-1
CSVVGIQETQYF
TGCAGCGTTGTCGGGATCCAAGAGACCCAGTACTTC
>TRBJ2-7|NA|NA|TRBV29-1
CSVLSDGTYEQYF
TGCAGCGTTTTATCGGACGGCACCTACGAGCAGTACTTC
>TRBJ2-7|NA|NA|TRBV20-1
CSAPRRESSYEQYF
TGCAGTGCCCCCCGCCGGGAGAGTTCCTACGAGCAGTACTTC
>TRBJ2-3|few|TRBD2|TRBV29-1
CSAFLLAGGSNTQYF
TGCAGCGCCTTCCTTCTAGCGGGAGGATCGAATACGCAGTATTTT
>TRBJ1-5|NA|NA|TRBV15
CATSRGTKAGIYSNQPQHF
TGTGCCACCAGCAGAGGCACTAAGGCAGGGATTTATAGCAATCAGCCCCAGCATTTT
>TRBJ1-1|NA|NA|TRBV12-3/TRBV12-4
CASSPGGAGDTEAFF
TGTGCCAGCAGCCCGGGAGGGGCGGGGGACACTGAAGCTTTCTTT
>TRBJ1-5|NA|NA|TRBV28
CASSLSGVNQPQHF
TGTGCCAGCAGTTTATCAGGGGTCAATCAGCCCCAGCATTTT
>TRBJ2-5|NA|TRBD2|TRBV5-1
CASSLRLADGETQYF
TGCGCCAGCAGCTTGCGGCTAGCGGATGGAGAGACCCAGTACTTC
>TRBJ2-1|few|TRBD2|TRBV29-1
CSVEELAGGEQFF
TGCAGCGTAGAAGAGCTAGCGGGAGGGGAGCAGTTCTTC
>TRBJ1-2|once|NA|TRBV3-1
CASSRPGLYYGYTF
TGTGCCAGCAGCCGGCCTGGTCTATACTATGGCTACACCTTC
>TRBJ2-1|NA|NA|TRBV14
CASSRDLWDEQFF
TGTGCCAGCAGCCGGGATCTTTGGGATGAGCAGTTCTTC
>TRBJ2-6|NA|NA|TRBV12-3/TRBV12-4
CASSPRVSSGANVLTF
TGTGCCAGCAGTCCTAGGGTAAGCTCTGGGGCCAACGTCCTGACTTTC
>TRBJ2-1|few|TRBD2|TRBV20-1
CSAPLPGGPDNEQFF
TGCAGTGCTCCCCTGCCGGGAGGGCCCGACAATGAGCAGTTCTTC
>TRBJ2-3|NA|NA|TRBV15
CATSMQVPSDAQYF
TGTGCCACCAGCATGCAGGTACCTTCAGATGCGCAGTATTTT
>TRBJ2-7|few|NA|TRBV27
CASSLSAFRYEQYF
TGTGCCAGCAGTTTAAGCGCCTTCAGGTACGAGCAGTACTTC
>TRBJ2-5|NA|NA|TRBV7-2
CASSLVTNGNEQYF
TGTGCCAGCAGCTTAGTTACTAACGGGAATGAGCAGTACTTC
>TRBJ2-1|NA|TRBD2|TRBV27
CASTASGGYNEQFF
TGTGCCAGCACTGCTAGCGGGGGTTACAATGAGCAGTTCTTC
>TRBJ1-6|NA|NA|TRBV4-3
CASSLSSAGPLHF
TGCGCCAGCAGCCTAAGCTCGGCCGGACCCCTCCACTTT
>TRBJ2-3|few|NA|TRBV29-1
CSNRGPGDTQYF
TGCAGCAACCGAGGGCCCGGCGATACGCAGTATTTT
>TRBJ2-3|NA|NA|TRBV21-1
CASSTTQGGPSTDTQYF
TGTGCCAGCAGCACCACCCAGGGGGGCCCCTCCACAGATACGCAGTATTTT
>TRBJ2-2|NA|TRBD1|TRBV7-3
CASSSGGTNTGELFF
TGTGCCAGCAGCTCAGGGGGAACGAACACCGGGGAGCTGTTTTTT
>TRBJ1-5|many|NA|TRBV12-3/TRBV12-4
CASSLDRVRPQHF
TGTGCCAGCAGTTTGGACAGAGTGAGGCCCCAGCATTTT
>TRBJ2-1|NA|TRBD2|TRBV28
CASQPGTSWETQFF
TGTGCCAGCCAACCGGGGACTAGCTGGGAGACCCAGTTCTTC
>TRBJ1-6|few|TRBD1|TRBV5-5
CASSFNRGNNSPLHF
TGTGCCAGCAGCTTTAACAGGGGGAATAATTCACCCCTCCACTTT
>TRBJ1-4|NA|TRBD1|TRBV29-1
CSVGIGTGSEKLFF
TGCAGCGTTGGTATCGGGACAGGTAGTGAAAAACTGTTTTTT
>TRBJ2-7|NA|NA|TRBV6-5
CASSRGSGPYEQYF
TGTGCCAGCAGCCGGGGTAGTGGGCCTTACGAGCAGTACTTC
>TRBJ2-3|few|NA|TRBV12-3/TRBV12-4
CASRFHQDTQYF
TGTGCCAGCAGATTCCACCAAGATACGCAGTATTTT
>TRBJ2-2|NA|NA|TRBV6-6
CASSYWGDTGELFF
TGTGCCAGCAGTTATTGGGGGGACACCGGGGAGCTGTTTTTT
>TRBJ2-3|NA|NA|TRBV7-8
CASSYQGAADTQYF
TGTGCCAGCAGCTACCAAGGGGCAGCGGATACGCAGTATTTT
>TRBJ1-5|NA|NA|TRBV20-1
CSARRQGDKMGNQPQHF
TGCAGTGCTAGGCGCCAGGGAGACAAAATGGGCAATCAGCCCCAGCATTTT
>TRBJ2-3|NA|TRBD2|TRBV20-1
CSAFPLAGAKDTQYF
TGCAGTGCTTTCCCACTAGCGGGAGCTAAAGATACGCAGTATTTT
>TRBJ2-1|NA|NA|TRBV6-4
CASSDTDYNEQFF
TGTGCCAGCAGTGATACCGATTACAATGAGCAGTTCTTC
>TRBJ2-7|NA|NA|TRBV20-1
CSASKQDPFSYEQYF
TGCAGTGCTAGCAAACAGGACCCTTTTTCCTACGAGCAGTACTTC
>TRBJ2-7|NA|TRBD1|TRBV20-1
CSARYRGRSGEQYF
TGCAGTGCTAGATACAGGGGGCGAAGTGGCGAGCAGTACTTC
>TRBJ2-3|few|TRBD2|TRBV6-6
CASPDPGLAISTDTQYF
TGTGCCAGCCCCGATCCAGGACTAGCGATAAGCACAGATACGCAGTATTTT
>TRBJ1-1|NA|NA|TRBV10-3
CAISEQGGAFF
TGTGCCATCAGTGAACAGGGAGGAGCTTTCTTT
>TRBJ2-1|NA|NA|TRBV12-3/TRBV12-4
CASSPRTGANEQFF
TGTGCCAGCAGTCCCCGGACGGGAGCCAATGAGCAGTTCTTC
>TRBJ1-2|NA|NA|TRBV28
CASSSQGKRPSFEYNYGYTF
TGTGCCAGCAGTTCGCAGGGGAAAAGGCCCTCATTTGAGTATAACTATGGCTACACCTTC
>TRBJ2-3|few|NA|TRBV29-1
CSTQGDTQYF
TGCAGCACCCAGGGGGATACGCAGTATTTT
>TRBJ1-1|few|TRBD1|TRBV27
CASSLSYRGDTEAFF
TGTGCCAGCAGTTTATCCTACAGGGGGGACACTGAAGCTTTCTTT